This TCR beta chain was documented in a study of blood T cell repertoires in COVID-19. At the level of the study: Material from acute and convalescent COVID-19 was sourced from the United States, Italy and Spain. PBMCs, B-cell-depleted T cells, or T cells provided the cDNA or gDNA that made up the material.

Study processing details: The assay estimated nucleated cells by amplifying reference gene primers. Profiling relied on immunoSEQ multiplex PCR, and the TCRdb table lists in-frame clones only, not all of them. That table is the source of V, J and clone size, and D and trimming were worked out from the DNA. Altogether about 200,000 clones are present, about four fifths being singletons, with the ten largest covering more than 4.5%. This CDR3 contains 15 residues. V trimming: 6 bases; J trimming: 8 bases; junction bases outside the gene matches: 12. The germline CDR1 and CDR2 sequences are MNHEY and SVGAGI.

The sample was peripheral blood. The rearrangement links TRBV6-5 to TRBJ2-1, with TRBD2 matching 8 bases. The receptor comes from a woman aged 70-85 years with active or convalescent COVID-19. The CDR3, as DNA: TGTGCCAGCAGGGTCCCGGGACTAGGAAACGATGAGCAGTTCTTC. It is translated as CASRVPGLGNDEQFF.